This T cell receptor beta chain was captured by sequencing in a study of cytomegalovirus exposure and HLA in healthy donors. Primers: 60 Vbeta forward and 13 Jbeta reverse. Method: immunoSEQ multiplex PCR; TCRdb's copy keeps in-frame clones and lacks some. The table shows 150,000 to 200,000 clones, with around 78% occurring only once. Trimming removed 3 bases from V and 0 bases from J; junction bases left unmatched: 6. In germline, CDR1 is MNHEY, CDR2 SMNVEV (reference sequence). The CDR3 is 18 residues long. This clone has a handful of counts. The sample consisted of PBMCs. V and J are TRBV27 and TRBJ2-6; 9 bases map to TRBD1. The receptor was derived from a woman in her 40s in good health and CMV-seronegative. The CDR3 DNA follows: TGTGCCAGCAGTTTGAGGACAGGGGCTTTCTCTGGGGCCAACGTCCTGACTTTC. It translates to CASSLRTGAFSGANVLTF. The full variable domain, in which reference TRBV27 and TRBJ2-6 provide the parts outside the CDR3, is EAQVTQNPRYLITVTGKKLTVTCSQNMNHEYMSWYRQDPGLGLRQIYYSMNVEVTDKGDVPEGYKVSRKEKRNFPLILESPSPNQTSLYFCASSLRTGAFSGANVLTFGAGSRLTVL.